The rows below give T cell receptor beta chains drawn from one sample of a study of PD-1 blockade in classical Hodgkin lymphoma. This table comes from immunoSEQ multiplex PCR, and its TCRdb copy is limited to in-frame clones, with some not included. The sample consists of approximately 100,000 clones, around 89% of them appearing once. The input for sequencing was peripheral blood mononuclear cells (PBMCs), taken before the second cycle of nivolumab. Receptors originate from a human donor with classical Hodgkin lymphoma. Each CDR3 is given with its conserved first and last residue. D genes are given only for firm matches. Some rows have no size entry. The others give once, few or many, or a class for an expanded clone.

V gene,CDR3 length,clone size,D gene,J gene,CDR3 protein,CDR3 DNA
TRBV6-5,15,NA,TRBD1,TRBJ2-5,CASSYGRGPKETQYF,TGTGCCAGCAGTTACGGAAGGGGGCCTAAAGAGACCCAGTACTTC
TRBV19,17,once,NA,TRBJ1-5,CASSIDLSAGSNQPQHF,TGTGCCAGTAGTATAGATCTATCCGCAGGTAGCAATCAGCCCCAGCATTTT
TRBV19,16,NA,TRBD1,TRBJ1-5,CASSDPGQGRDQPQHF,TGTGCCAGTAGTGACCCGGGACAGGGAAGGGATCAGCCCCAGCATTTT
TRBV2,13,NA,NA,TRBJ2-5,CASSWLEEETQYF,TGTGCCAGCAGTTGGCTAGAGGAAGAGACCCAGTACTTC
TRBV9,18,NA,NA,TRBJ1-2,CASSVDGGQGITNYGYTF,TGTGCCAGCAGCGTAGACGGGGGGCAGGGGATCACTAACTATGGCTACACCTTC
TRBV27,15,few,TRBD1,TRBJ2-7,CASSLISGQSYEQYF,TGTGCCAGCAGTTTAATTTCGGGACAGTCCTACGAGCAGTACTTC
TRBV4-2,18,NA,NA,TRBJ1-3,CASSQDLVGGRVGNTIYF,TGTGCCAGCAGCCAAGATCTCGTTGGGGGGAGGGTGGGAAACACCATATATTTT
TRBV9,16,NA,TRBD1,TRBJ1-2,CASSPQDRGRDNGYTF,TGTGCCAGCAGCCCCCAGGACAGGGGGCGCGACAACGGCTACACCTTC
TRBV19,15,NA,TRBD1,TRBJ1-5,CASSIAQGANQPQHF,TGTGCCAGTAGTATAGCACAGGGGGCAAATCAGCCCCAGCATTTT
TRBV7-9,18,NA,NA,TRBJ1-4,CASSLILPFTETNEKLFF,TGTGCCAGCAGCTTAATACTTCCCTTTACTGAAACTAATGAAAAACTGTTTTTT
TRBV10-3,17,NA,TRBD2,TRBJ2-3,CATSGTSGGVLTDTQYF,TGTGCCACCTCCGGGACTAGCGGGGGGGTACTCACAGATACGCAGTATTTT
TRBV29-1,13,NA,TRBD1,TRBJ1-2,CSVTRGRGNGYTF,TGCAGCGTTACCAGGGGGCGAGGGAATGGCTACACCTTC
TRBV5-8,15,NA,NA,TRBJ1-5,CASSLEWGTIQPQHF,TGTGCCAGCAGCTTAGAATGGGGGACGATACAGCCCCAGCATTTT
TRBV5-1,15,NA,TRBD1,TRBJ1-1,CASSLAFRTGTEAFF,TGCGCCAGCAGCTTGGCCTTCCGGACAGGGACTGAAGCTTTCTTT
TRBV7-6,13,NA,NA,TRBJ2-1,CASSLGTHNEQFF,TGTGCCAGCAGCTTAGGGACCCACAATGAGCAGTTCTTC
TRBV11-2,15,NA,TRBD1,TRBJ2-5,CASSGGQKGKETQYF,TGTGCCAGCAGCGGGGGACAGAAAGGCAAAGAGACCCAGTACTTC
TRBV7-9,14,NA,TRBD1,TRBJ1-4,CASSVTGENEKLFF,TGTGCCAGCAGCGTGACAGGGGAGAATGAAAAACTGTTTTTT
TRBV11-2,14,NA,NA,TRBJ1-6,CASSSSWGGEPLHF,TGTGCCAGCAGCTCCAGCTGGGGGGGTGAGCCCCTCCACTTT
TRBV11-2,14,NA,NA,TRBJ2-5,CASSLILGGETQYF,TGTGCCAGCAGCCTAATACTGGGGGGAGAGACCCAGTACTTC
TRBV7-9,12,few,NA,TRBJ1-5,CASSMTGQGPHF,TGTGCCAGCAGCATGACAGGCCAGGGCCCACATTTT
TRBV6-4,14,NA,NA,TRBJ2-2,CASSDRAVGGELFF,TGTGCCAGCAGTGACAGGGCAGTTGGCGGGGAGCTGTTTTTT
TRBV10-3,14,NA,TRBD1,TRBJ1-4,CAISISGGADKLFF,TGTGCCATCAGTATATCAGGGGGCGCGGATAAACTGTTTTTT
TRBV19,15,NA,TRBD1,TRBJ2-3,CASGRTGTLADTQYF,TGTGCCAGCGGCCGGACAGGGACCCTCGCAGATACGCAGTATTTT
TRBV6-6,13,few,TRBD1,TRBJ1-5,CASSPGQGAISYF,TGTGCCAGCAGCCCCGGGCAGGGGGCGATCTCGTATTTT
TRBV7-6,14,few,NA,TRBJ2-2,CASSPGQPTGELFF,TGTGCCAGCAGCCCCGGACAGCCTACCGGGGAGCTGTTTTTT
TRBV10-3,17,NA,NA,TRBJ2-2,CAISPRIGDPNTGELFF,TGTGCCATCAGCCCGAGAATTGGGGACCCGAACACCGGGGAGCTGTTTTTT
TRBV19,15,few,NA,TRBJ2-2,CASSNLAGRIGELFF,TGTGCCAGTAGTAATTTGGCAGGGAGGATCGGGGAGCTGTTTTTT
TRBV10-1,13,NA,TRBD1,TRBJ2-4,CASSMTGFGIQYF,TGCGCCAGCAGTATGACAGGGTTCGGGATTCAGTACTTC
TRBV18,14,NA,NA,TRBJ1-6,CASSPAGTYSPLHF,TGTGCCAGCTCACCAGCAGGGACTTATTCACCCCTCCACTTT
TRBV6-5,12,once,NA,TRBJ2-2,CATGAGEGELFF,TGTGCCACCGGGGCGGGCGAAGGGGAGCTGTTTTTT
TRBV7-8,14,NA,TRBD1,TRBJ1-2,CASSLTRGNYGYTF,TGTGCCAGCAGCTTAACCAGGGGGAACTATGGCTACACCTTC
TRBV19,14,NA,NA,TRBJ2-3,CASSIGPGPDTQYF,TGTGCCAGTAGTATAGGTCCGGGGCCAGATACGCAGTATTTT
TRBV18,13,NA,TRBD1,TRBJ1-2,CASSQGQGYGYTF,TGTGCCAGCTCGCAGGGACAGGGCTATGGCTACACCTTC
TRBV19,13,NA,NA,TRBJ2-7,CASSPGRTYEQYF,TGTGCCAGTAGTCCCGGACGAACCTACGAGCAGTACTTC
TRBV6-6,14,NA,NA,TRBJ1-2,CASSQRPRLYGYTF,TGTGCCAGCAGCCAAAGGCCACGTCTCTATGGCTACACCTTC
TRBV5-6,14,NA,NA,TRBJ1-1,CASSLAGGNTEAFF,TGTGCCAGCAGCTTGGCCGGGGGGAACACTGAAGCTTTCTTT
TRBV18,13,NA,NA,TRBJ2-7,CASSPGMGYEQYF,TGTGCCAGCTCACCTGGGATGGGCTACGAGCAGTACTTC
TRBV27,14,NA,TRBD2,TRBJ2-7,CASSLFGLGYEQYF,TGTGCCAGCAGTTTATTTGGACTAGGCTACGAGCAGTACTTC
TRBV6-4,13,NA,NA,TRBJ1-5,CASSDSTGQPQHF,TGTGCCAGCAGTGACTCGACGGGACAGCCCCAGCATTTT
TRBV30,11,NA,NA,TRBJ1-2,CAWTANYGYTF,TGTGCCTGGACCGCTAACTATGGCTACACCTTC
TRBV10-3,15,NA,TRBD1,TRBJ1-2,CAISAQGEGLSGYTF,TGTGCCATCAGTGCACAGGGGGAAGGGCTTAGTGGCTACACCTTC
TRBV5-1,17,NA,TRBD2,TRBJ2-1,CASSFWTSGGLYNEQFF,TGCGCCAGCAGCTTCTGGACTAGCGGGGGCCTATACAATGAGCAGTTCTTC
TRBV7-9,16,NA,TRBD1,TRBJ1-5,CASSLGQGGSNQPQHF,TGTGCCAGCAGCTTGGGACAGGGAGGTAGCAATCAGCCCCAGCATTTT
TRBV10-3,13,NA,TRBD1,TRBJ1-1,CATEGTGNTEAFF,TGTGCCACAGAGGGGACAGGGAACACTGAAGCTTTCTTT
TRBV11-3,15,NA,NA,TRBJ2-3,CASSQGGESTDTQYF,TGTGCCAGCAGCCAAGGAGGTGAAAGCACAGATACGCAGTATTTT
TRBV27,15,NA,TRBD2,TRBJ2-7,CASTRSSGASYEQYF,TGTGCCAGCACTCGAAGTAGCGGGGCCTCCTACGAGCAGTACTTC
TRBV5-1,16,once,TRBD2,TRBJ2-5,CASSLVGGGPKETQYF,TGCGCCAGCAGCTTGGTCGGCGGGGGGCCCAAAGAGACCCAGTACTTC
TRBV11-3,14,NA,TRBD1,TRBJ2-7,CASSPRTGGGEQYF,TGTGCCAGCAGCCCCCGGACAGGTGGAGGCGAGCAGTACTTC
TRBV23-1,16,NA,NA,TRBJ1-2,CASSHPISQGIRGYTF,TGCGCCAGCAGTCATCCAATTTCGCAGGGTATACGTGGCTACACCTTC
TRBV5-1,15,NA,NA,TRBJ1-4,CASSLQLGTNEKLFF,TGCGCCAGCAGCCTGCAGTTAGGTACTAATGAAAAACTGTTTTTT
TRBV11-2,19,NA,TRBD2,TRBJ2-1,CASSRPGGLAGISYNEQFF,TGTGCCAGCAGCCGACCCGGGGGACTAGCGGGGATCTCCTACAATGAGCAGTTCTTC